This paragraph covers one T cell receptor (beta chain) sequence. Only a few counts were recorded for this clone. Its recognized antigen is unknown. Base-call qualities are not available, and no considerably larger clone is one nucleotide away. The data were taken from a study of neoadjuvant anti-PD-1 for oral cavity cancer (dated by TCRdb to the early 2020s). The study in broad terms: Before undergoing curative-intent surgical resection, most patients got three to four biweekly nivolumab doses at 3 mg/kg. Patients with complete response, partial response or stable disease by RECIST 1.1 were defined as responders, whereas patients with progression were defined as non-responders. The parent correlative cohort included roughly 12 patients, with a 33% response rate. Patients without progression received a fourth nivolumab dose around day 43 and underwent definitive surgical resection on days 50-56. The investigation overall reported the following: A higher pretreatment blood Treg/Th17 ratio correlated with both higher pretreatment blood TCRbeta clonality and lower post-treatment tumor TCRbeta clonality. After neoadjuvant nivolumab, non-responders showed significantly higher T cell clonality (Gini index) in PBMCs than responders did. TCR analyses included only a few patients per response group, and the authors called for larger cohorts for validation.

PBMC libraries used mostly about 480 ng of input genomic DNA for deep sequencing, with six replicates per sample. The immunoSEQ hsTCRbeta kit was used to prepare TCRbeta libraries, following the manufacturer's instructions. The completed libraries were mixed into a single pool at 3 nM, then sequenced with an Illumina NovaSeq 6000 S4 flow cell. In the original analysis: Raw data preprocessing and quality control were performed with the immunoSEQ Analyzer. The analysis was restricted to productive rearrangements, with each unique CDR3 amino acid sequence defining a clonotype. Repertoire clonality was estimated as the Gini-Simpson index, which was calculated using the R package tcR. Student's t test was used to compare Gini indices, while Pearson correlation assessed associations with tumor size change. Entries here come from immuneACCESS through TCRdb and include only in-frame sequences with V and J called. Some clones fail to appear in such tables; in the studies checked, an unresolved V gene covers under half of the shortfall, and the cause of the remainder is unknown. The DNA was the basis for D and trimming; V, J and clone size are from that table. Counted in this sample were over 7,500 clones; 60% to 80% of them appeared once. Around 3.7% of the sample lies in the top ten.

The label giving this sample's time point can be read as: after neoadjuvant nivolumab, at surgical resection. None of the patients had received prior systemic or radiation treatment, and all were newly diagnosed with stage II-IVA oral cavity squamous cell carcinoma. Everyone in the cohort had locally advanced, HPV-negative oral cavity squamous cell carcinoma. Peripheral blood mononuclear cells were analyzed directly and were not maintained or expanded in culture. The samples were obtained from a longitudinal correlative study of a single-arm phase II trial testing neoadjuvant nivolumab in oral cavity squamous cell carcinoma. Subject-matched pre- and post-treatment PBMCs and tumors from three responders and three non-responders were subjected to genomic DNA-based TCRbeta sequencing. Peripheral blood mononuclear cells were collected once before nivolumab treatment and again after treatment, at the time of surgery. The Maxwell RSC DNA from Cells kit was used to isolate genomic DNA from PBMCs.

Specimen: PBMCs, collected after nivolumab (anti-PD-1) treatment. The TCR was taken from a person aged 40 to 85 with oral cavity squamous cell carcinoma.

The DNA is as follows: TGTGCCAGCAGCCAAAGGCGCGCCTCGGGTATGAACACTGAAGCTTTCTTT. It codes for CASSQRRASGMNTEAFF. The chain is encoded by TRBV4-2 joined to TRBJ1-1; the D gene cannot be resolved reliably. At the junction V is shortened by 2 bases and J by 0 bases, with 16 bases in between. The CDR3 has 17 amino acids, counting the end cysteine and phenylalanine. Left in the record is the CDR3 DNA by itself, 51 bases read in frame from the first base. Taken from the germline V gene, the CDR1 and CDR2 loops are LGHNA and YNFKEQ.